What follows describes a single TCR beta chain. Its matching antigen is unknown. CDR1 is SGDLS and CDR2 is YYNGEE in the germline V gene. The CDR3 covers 14 residues. The V end lost 0 bases, the J end lost 1 base, and 6 bases lay between the germline ends. This table comes from immunoSEQ multiplex PCR, and its TCRdb copy is limited to in-frame clones, with some not included. This table has under 95,000 clones, around 93% appearing once. This record comes from a study of Tregs in tolerant kidney transplant recipients. Study details: Recipients received nonmyeloablative bone marrow transplants from related graft donors, with transient mixed chimerism.

Study-level points and caveats: This study did not directly address biological reproducibility. Donor-specific Treg expansion exceeded global Treg expansion in tolerant patients, suggesting antigen drive.

CD4+CD25+CD127- Tregs, CD4+CD25- non-Tregs, CD4 and CD8 cells were sorted. V is TRBV9 and J is TRBJ2-3, with D possibly called TRBD1 or TRBD2 (5 bases each). The TCR originated in a human donor who received a combined kidney and bone marrow transplant. The sample in question was Tregs from blood, obtained before the transplant. CDR3 loop: CASSVAGRTDTQYF. The DNA for the CDR3 is TGTGCCAGCAGCGTAGCGGGGCGCACAGATACGCAGTATTTT. Full variable domain (outside the CDR3, taken from reference TRBV9 and TRBJ2-3): DSGVTQTPKHLITATGQRVTLRCSPRSGDLSVYWYQQSLDQGLQFLIQYYNGEERAKGNILERFSAQQFPDLHSELNLSSLELGDSALYFCASSVAGRTDTQYFGPGTRLTVL.